This T cell receptor beta chain was sequenced for a study of regulatory T cells in long-lasting Graves disease. Study details: Treatment with antithyroid drugs for over 5 years, together with positive TSH receptor antibodies, meant persistent Graves' disease. Study outcomes and limitations: Persistent disease favored TRBV28, TRBJ1-2 and TRBJ2-5.

V was trimmed by 3 bases and J by 1 base, leaving 9 bases between them. Germline CDR1 is SGHVS and CDR2 is FQNEAQ. The CDR3 contains 14 residues. Time point given: persistent/refractory GD, antithyroid drugs over 5 years with positive TRAb. RNA isolated from PBMCs was used to make the TCR library. iRepertoire HTBI primers and Arm-PCR of CDR3 regions built TCR beta libraries. TCRdb called the multiplex PCR reads again in MiXCR, with one record for every CDR3 protein. The data hold around 400,000 distinct CDR3 sequences, with less than 25% observed a single time. This clonotype has a count of ten or more. Its antigen is as yet unknown.

This clonotype was sampled from a female donor with Graves disease. Sequences were derived from peripheral blood mononuclear cells (PBMCs), sampled when the disease was refractory, from a patient treated with antithyroid drugs. The chain employs TRBV7-8 and TRBJ1-1; D unresolved. This chain's CDR3 is CASSFTDTNTEAFF. CDR3 nucleotide sequence: TGTGCCAGCAGCTTTACCGATACGAACACTGAAGCTTTCTTT. Supplemented by reference TRBV7-8 and TRBJ1-1, the full variable domain reads GAGVSQSPRYKVAKRGQDVALRCDPISGHVSLFWYQQALGQGPEFLTYFQNEAQLDKSGLPSDRFFAERPEGSVSTLKIQRTQQEDSAVYLCASSFTDTNTEAFFGQGTRLTVV.